The clone carrying this T cell receptor (beta chain) was detected many times. Its target is not known. The length of the CDR3 is 15 residues. CDR1 and CDR2 from the germline V gene are MDHEN and SYDVKM. V lost 3 bases, J lost 0 bases, and 2 bases stayed unmatched. This specimen comes from a study of T cells after yellow fever vaccination. Study results and limitations: Primary-vaccination clones mostly resurfaced post-booster (about 96% CD4, just under 90% CD8).

5'RACE template switching generated TCR cDNA, adding a universal primer site and UMIs. TCRdb redid the calling of the 5' RACE reads with MiXCR, one entry per CDR3 protein. This sample has tens of thousands of distinct CDR3 sequences, with over 7.5% found just once. The J gene is TRBJ2-1, the V gene TRBV28; 7 bases match TRBD2. The clonotype comes from a man under 40 who received the YFV17D yellow fever vaccine. The sample consisted of CD8+ T cells sorted from PBMCs, taken on the day of the yellow fever booster vaccination. The CDR3 reads CASSFGGSSYNEQFF. CDR3 sequence (DNA): TGTGCCAGCAGTTTTGGCGGGAGCTCCTACAATGAGCAGTTCTTC.